This TCR beta chain was captured in a study of CD8+ T cells in alopecia areata. RNA, once extracted, was reverse transcribed into cDNA for use as the sequencing template. Sequenced by immunoSEQ multiplex PCR; TCRdb stores in-frame clones only, minus some. This sample has approximately 130,000 clones, with less than 50% found just once. Germline V gene sequence: CDR1 SGDLS, CDR2 YYNGEE. The CDR3 spans 11 residues. V dropped 3 bases and J dropped 11; count of bases not matched to a gene: 3. The chain joins TRBV9 to TRBJ2-3; 7 bases line up with TRBD2. This clonotype originated in a human donor with alopecia areata. Input material: NKG2D-low CD8+ T cells sorted from blood. The CDR3 here is CASSDGGRQYF. The CDR3 DNA sequence: TGTGCCAGCAGCGACGGGGGGAGGCAGTATTTT. Supplemented by reference TRBV9 and TRBJ2-3, the full variable domain reads DSGVTQTPKHLITATGQRVTLRCSPRSGDLSVYWYQQSLDQGLQFLIQYYNGEERAKGNILERFSAQQFPDLHSELNLSSLELGDSALYFCASSDGGRQYFGPGTRLTVL.